This entry describes one TCR beta chain. This clone was counted only a few times. Its recognized antigen is unknown. Per-base quality was not reported, and no clone a single base away is much larger than it. The CDR3 holds 12 amino acids from the cysteine to the phenylalanine. Only the CDR3 DNA is retained, 36 bases long and in frame from the first base. Trimming leaves V shorter by 5 bases and J shorter by 6 bases, with the junction holding 3 bases beyond the gene matches. The germline V gene specifies SGHTA as CDR1 and FQGTGA as CDR2. The data were obtained in a study of beta chain features in type 1 diabetes listed by TCRdb under 2018. With respect to the entire study: Patients and healthy donors did not differ in mean age, gender distribution, total cell number or subset yield. A total of about 100,000,000 sorted cells were examined across all samples, and RNA yield correlated strongly with the number of cells per subset. The study compared TCRB repertoires of sorted circulating CD4+ T cell subsets between recently diagnosed type 1 diabetes patients and matched healthy donors. Regulatory and stem cell-like memory subsets were isolated from only 8 patients and roughly eight healthy donors, whereas naive and central memory subsets came from all 30 or so donors. Broad study findings and their caveats: At VDJ recombination sites, type 1 diabetes patients had fewer insertions and more deleted nucleotides, which implies abnormalities in thymic rearrangement. PCR may preferentially amplify shorter templates, but because patient and control samples were amplified and corrected together, any resulting skew would affect both groups equally. Only small numbers of individuals were included in the HLA sub-analyses, which left unresolved whether HLA type had any influence on TCRB rearrangement. Type 1 diabetes patients showed a moderate but significant shortening of TCRB CDR3 length in all four CD4+ subsets. Because cDNA was sequenced instead of genomic DNA, highly expressing activated cells could be over-represented, though the groups showed no difference in activation or CD3 levels. The naive, central memory and regulatory TCRB repertoires appeared to resemble one another more closely among patients than among healthy donors.

Each donor gave one peripheral blood draw, approximately 110 mL on average, collected into heparinised tubes. A BD FACSAria II was used to sort naive, central memory, regulatory and stem cell-like memory CD4+ T cells with a panel that included CD45RO, CCR7, CD25, CD127, CD95 and CD27. A purity above 98% was achieved for all sorted populations. PBMCs were isolated immediately by Lymphoprep density gradient centrifugation and stained directly without culture. So that batch effects would be minimized, each experiment stained and sorted samples in pairs, pairing one healthy donor with one patient. The High Capacity cDNA Reverse Transcription Kit was used to reverse transcribe all of the isolated RNA, meaning that expressed TCRB transcripts were what got sequenced. Naive, central memory and regulatory T cell samples underwent deep immunoSEQ sequencing, averaging about 3.5 million total reads per sample. After sorted cells were lysed in RLT buffer, RNA was extracted with DNase-treated RNeasy Micro or Mini kits, with the choice depending on cell number. To prevent cross-contamination, every cell subset was processed on its own, while patient and healthy donor samples were processed together. The immunoSEQ multiplex PCR was used to amplify TCRB sequences from cDNA, yielding 87-bp fragments that span the CDR3 region. Amplicons were sequenced on the Illumina HiSeq platform. The study's processing was this. PCR bias was corrected computationally using synthetic template baselines, and reads within Hamming distance 2 were collapsed, with unmergeable singletons discarded. By aligning reads against IMGT, V, D and J genes, CDR3 length, and insertions or deletions at six rearrangement sites were assigned. Within each subset, clonotype counts were normalized to sorted cell number, after which true diversity and Gini coefficients were computed with the tcR R package. Repertoire sharing was quantified using the overlap coefficient calculated on TCRB nucleotide sequences. In its TCRdb copy, this immuneACCESS table keeps in-frame sequences only and misses some clones. Where compared with another copy, unresolved V genes explain less than half of these, and the others have no known cause. V and J calls and clone size are those listed in that table; D and trimming were worked out from the DNA. The sample yields under 350,000 clones; 8% were counted once. The biggest ten clones account for more than 0.9% of the sample.

Recombination connected TRBV7-3 to TRBJ1-1, with 7 bases aligning to TRBD1. The sample consisted of central memory CD4+ T cells from blood. The receptor was derived from a woman younger than 30 in good health. The nucleotide sequence is TGTGCCAGCAGCCCAGGGACAGCTGAAGCTTTCTTT. Translated, this is CASSPGTAEAFF.